This TCR beta chain was sequenced in a study of shared clonotypes between healthy human individuals. The study's findings and limits: Naive subsets generally exceeded memory subsets in estimated richness. Sorted-subset samples were not fully sequenced, rarefaction indicated.

Clones were read by immunoSEQ multiplex PCR, and TCRdb kept only the in-frame ones, dropping some. The sample yields approximately 2,000,000 clones, 93% seen once. The CDR3 spans 15 residues. Germline V CDR1 and CDR2: MGHRA, YSYEKL. Trimming took 3 bases from V and 1 from J, leaving 9 bases between them. On this clone: Its specificity is unknown.

Positive CCR7 selection of CD45RO-negative cells yielded the naive CD8 cells, and terminally differentiated effector memory CD45RA+ cells were excluded. The receptor was isolated from a young man in good health. Some clones in this sample may be carry-over from other donors' samples. This chain joins TRBV4-1 and TRBJ2-2, with unresolved D. The material sequenced was naive CD8+ T cells from PBMCs. CDR3 sequence: CASSQYPGNTGELFF. CDR3 nucleotides: TGCGCCAGCAGCCAGTACCCAGGGAACACCGGGGAGCTGTTTTTT.